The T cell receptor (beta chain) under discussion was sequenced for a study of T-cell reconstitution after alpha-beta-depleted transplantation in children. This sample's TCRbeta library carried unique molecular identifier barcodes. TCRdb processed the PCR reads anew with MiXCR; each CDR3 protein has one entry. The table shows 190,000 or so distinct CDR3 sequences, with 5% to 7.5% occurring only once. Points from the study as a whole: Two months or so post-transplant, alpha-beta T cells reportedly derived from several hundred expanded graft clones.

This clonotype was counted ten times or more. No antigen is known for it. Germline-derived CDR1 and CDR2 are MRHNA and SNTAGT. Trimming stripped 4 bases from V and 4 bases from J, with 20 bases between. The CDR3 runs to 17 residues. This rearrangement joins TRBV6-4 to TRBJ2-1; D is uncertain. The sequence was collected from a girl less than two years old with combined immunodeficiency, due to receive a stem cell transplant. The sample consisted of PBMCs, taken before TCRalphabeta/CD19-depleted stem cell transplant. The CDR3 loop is CASSVRARHGCYNEQFF. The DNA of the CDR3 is TGTGCCAGCAGTGTTCGGGCACGACATGGTTGTTACAATGAGCAGTTCTTC.